The T cell receptor beta chain under discussion was sequenced for a study of cytomegalovirus exposure and HLA in healthy donors. Per the germline V gene, CDR1 is MNHEY and CDR2 is SVGAGI. V was clipped by 0 bases and J by 1 base, with 9 bases between them. The CDR3 is 15 amino acids. TCRdb's table, derived via immunoSEQ multiplex PCR, lists solely in-frame clones and lacks some. The sample includes about 160,000 clones, 84% seen only once; the top ten take around 9.6%. This clone was observed a few times. The rearrangement joins TRBV6-5 to TRBJ1-1; D unresolved. The sequence was collected from a man aged 25 to 40 in good health and CMV-seropositive. Material: PBMCs. CDR3 amino acids: CASSYSIIENTEAFF. CDR3 DNA: TGTGCCAGCAGTTACTCGATTATAGAGAACACTGAAGCTTTCTTT.